This T cell receptor (beta chain) was identified in a study of blood T cell repertoires in COVID-19. Study-wide background: Acute and convalescent COVID-19 samples came from the United States, Italy and Spain. In each case, the material was cDNA or gDNA derived from T cells, B-cell-depleted T cells, or PBMCs.

CDR1 is SGHVS and CDR2 is FQNEAQ in the germline V gene. The CDR3 contains 14 residues. J was trimmed by 2 bases and V by 7 bases; bases with no gene match: 7. As originally analysed: Cell counts per sample came from amplifying reference gene primers. Assay used: immunoSEQ multiplex PCR; TCRdb lists only in-frame clones, some missing. V, J and clone size are those of that table, while D and trimming were read from the DNA. The data hold 150,000 to 200,000 clones, with about 89% observed a single time. This sequence originates from a man in his forties with acute or convalescent COVID-19. The sample taken for sequencing was peripheral blood. V and J are TRBV7-8 and TRBJ1-2, with 7 bases lining up with TRBD1. For the CDR3, the DNA is TGTGCCAGCATCCCCGGGACAGCCAACTATGGCTACACCTTC. Translation: CASIPGTANYGYTF.